This T cell receptor (beta chain) is drawn from a study of tumor T cells in aggressive B-cell lymphoma. CDR3 length: 14 residues. The germline V gene encodes CDR1 SEHNR and CDR2 FQNEAQ (reference sequence). Trimming took 0 bases from V and 3 from J, leaving 9 bases between them. Here immunoSEQ multiplex PCR was the method, and the copy in TCRdb shows in-frame clones only, minus some. The sample contains several hundred clones, around 73% of which appear only once. What was sequenced was tumor tissue. This clonotype originated in an adult with diffuse large B cell lymphoma. Some clones in this sample may be carry-over from other donors' samples. This chain joins TRBV7-9 and TRBJ2-7; D is unclear. CDR3 loop: CASSLASGVYEQYF. The CDR3, as DNA: TGTGCCAGCAGCTTAGCCTCTGGAGTCTACGAGCAGTACTTC.